One and the same sample provided the 12 T cell receptor beta chains below, sequenced in a study of post-analysis software for immune sequencing data. Study conclusions and caveats: Five TRBV segments, including TRBV5-6, TRBV5-1 and TRBV20-1, were more frequent in patients than controls.

For these receptors, no antigen is known. TCR beta cDNA libraries included unique molecular identifiers. TCRdb used MiXCR to reprocess the PCR reads, holding one entry per CDR3 protein. Here the sample spans 430,000 or so distinct CDR3 sequences, about 40% being singletons. The sequenced material came from blood. The receptors derive from a girl under 10 years old with multiple sclerosis.

CDR3 protein: CASSGSGTSGNTDTQYF. CDR3 nucleotides: TGTGCCAGCAGCGGTAGTGGGACTAGCGGAAACACAGATACGCAGTATTTT. The chain is built from TRBV7-9 and TRBJ2-3; the match to TRBD2 covers 11 bases. The CDR3 contains 17 residues. The germline V gene has CDR1 SEHNR and CDR2 FQNEAQ (reference sequence). The V segment lost 5 bases and the J segment 2 bases; nucleotides outside the gene matches: 9.

The chain employs TRBV15 and TRBJ2-1, with D possibly matching TRBD1 (6 bases). Germline assignment: CDR1 LNHNV and CDR2 YYDKDF (reference sequence). V lost 5 bases, J lost 2 bases, and 16 bases lay in between. The CDR3 is 16 amino acids. In DNA form, the CDR3 reads TGTGCCACCAGCTACCCCGGGCAGGGGCCCTACAATGAGCAGTTCTTC. Amino acids: CATSYPGQGPYNEQFF.

The genes are TRBV5-6 and TRBJ2-5; D is unresolved. Trimming shortened V by 1 base and J by 4 bases, and 8 bases separated the two germline ends. CDR1 and CDR2 from the germline V gene are SGHDT and YYEEEE. The CDR3 covers 13 residues. CDR3 sequence reads: CASSLRTRETQYF. The CDR3 nucleotides are TGTGCCAGCAGCTTGCGTACCCGAGAGACCCAGTACTTC. Variable domain in full (rest from reference TRBV5-6 and TRBJ2-5): DAGVTQSPTHLIKTRGQQVTLRCSPKSGHDTVSWYQQALGQGPQFIFQYYEEEERQRGNFPDRFSGHQFPNYSSELNVNALLLGDSALYLCASSLRTRETQYFGPGTRLLVL.

This clonotype was detected a few times. V usage is TRBV6-6 and J usage is TRBJ2-4; D might be TRBD1 (5 bases). The CDR3 consists of 13 residues. CDR1 and CDR2 (germline): MNHNY, SVGAGI (reference sequence). V lost 5 bases and J lost 5, with 10 bases in between. This CDR3 reads CASSDAGQNIQYF. CDR3 coding DNA: TGTGCCAGCAGTGACGCAGGGCAAAACATTCAGTACTTC.

J is TRBJ2-3 and V is TRBV28; D is uncertain. The germline V gene has CDR1 MDHEN and CDR2 SYDVKM. The CDR3 contains 13 residues. The ends were cut back, 2 bases at V and 4 bases at J, with 7 bases in the middle. DNA of the CDR3: TGTGCCAGCAGTTTAAGGTGGGCAGATACGCAGTATTTT. Translation gives CASSLRWADTQYF.

The chain uses TRBV5-1 and TRBJ2-1, with a weak D call TRBD2 (5 bases). The V gene lost 4 bases and the J gene lost 2 bases, with 13 bases spanning the gap. CDR1 is SGHRS and CDR2 is YFSETQ in the germline V gene. This CDR3 has 15 amino acids. CDR3 sequence reads: CASSGKAETYNEQFF. The CDR3 region has the DNA TGCGCCAGCAGCGGAAAAGCGGAGACCTACAATGAGCAGTTCTTC.

V gene TRBV5-5 combines with J gene TRBJ1-5, with D unresolved. Germline assignment: CDR1 SGHKS and CDR2 YYEKEE (reference sequence). V was shortened by 1 base and J by 3 bases, with 14 bases between the two germline ends. This CDR3 region has 16 residues. The DNA of the CDR3 is TGTGCCAGCAGCTTGTTACTCAGGCTTGACAATCAGCCCCAGCATTTT. This encodes CASSLLLRLDNQPQHF.

This clonotype has just a few counts. The rearrangement links TRBV20-1 to TRBJ2-5; 10 bases match TRBD1. The assigned J gene may be wrong: the sequence end matches TRBJ2-4 better. This CDR3 comprises 14 residues. Per the germline V gene, CDR1 is DFQATT and CDR2 is SNEGSKA (reference sequence). The DNA of the CDR3 is TGCAGTGCTGTTACTTGGACAGGGGGAAACATTCAGTACTTC. It codes for CSAVTWTGGNIQYF.

The chain couples TRBV28 to TRBJ2-2; D assignment may be TRBD1 or TRBD2 (5 bases each). Germline-derived CDR1 and CDR2 are MDHEN and SYDVKM. The V gene lost 2 bases and the J gene lost 2 bases, with 9 bases spanning the gap. The CDR3 has 15 residues. In DNA form, the CDR3 reads TGTGCCAGCAGTTTAGAGGGGTTCAACACCGGGGAGCTGTTTTTT. Translating gives CASSLEGFNTGELFF.

This clonotype was seen more than once but under ten times. The V and J genes are TRBV4-1 and TRBJ2-7, with D perhaps given as TRBD1 or TRBD2 (5 bases each). Per germline, CDR1 MGHRA and CDR2 YSYEKL. V was clipped by 1 base and J by 5 bases, with 18 bases between them. CDR3 length equals 16 residues. CDR3 residues: CASSQASGRHKDEQYF. DNA of the CDR3: TGCGCCAGCAGCCAAGCCTCGGGACGACATAAGGACGAGCAGTACTTC.

This sequence joins TRBV2 and TRBJ2-7; 8 nucleotides match TRBD1. The CDR3 covers 15 residues. In germline, CDR1 is SNHLY, CDR2 FYNNEI. The ends lost 4 bases at V and 3 bases at J; junction bases unmatched: 8. Here the CDR3 reads CASSAGTGKVYEQYF. The CDR3 DNA sequence: TGTGCCAGCAGTGCGGGGACAGGTAAAGTCTACGAGCAGTACTTC.

This clonotype was recorded once. The V and J genes are TRBV2 and TRBJ1-5; perhaps TRBD1 as D (5 bases). CDR1 SNHLY and CDR2 FYNNEI come from the germline V gene. Trimming took 4 bases from V and 6 from J, leaving 10 bases between them. The CDR3 covers 13 residues. The chain's CDR3 is CASSGGFGQPQHF. The CDR3 DNA reads as TGTGCCAGCAGTGGGGGGTTTGGTCAGCCCCAGCATTTT.